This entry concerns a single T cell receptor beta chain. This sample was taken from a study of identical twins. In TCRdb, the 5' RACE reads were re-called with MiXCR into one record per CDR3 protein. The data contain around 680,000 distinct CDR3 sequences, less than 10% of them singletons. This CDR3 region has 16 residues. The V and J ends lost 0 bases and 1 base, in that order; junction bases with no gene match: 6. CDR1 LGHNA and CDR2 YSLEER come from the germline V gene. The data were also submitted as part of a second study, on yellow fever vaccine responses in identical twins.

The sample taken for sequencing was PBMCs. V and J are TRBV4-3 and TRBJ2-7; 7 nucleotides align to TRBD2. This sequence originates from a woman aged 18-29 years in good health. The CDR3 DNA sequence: TGCGCCAGCAGCCAAGATCAGGCGGGAGAGTCCTACGAGCAGTACTTC. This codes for CASSQDQAGESYEQYF.